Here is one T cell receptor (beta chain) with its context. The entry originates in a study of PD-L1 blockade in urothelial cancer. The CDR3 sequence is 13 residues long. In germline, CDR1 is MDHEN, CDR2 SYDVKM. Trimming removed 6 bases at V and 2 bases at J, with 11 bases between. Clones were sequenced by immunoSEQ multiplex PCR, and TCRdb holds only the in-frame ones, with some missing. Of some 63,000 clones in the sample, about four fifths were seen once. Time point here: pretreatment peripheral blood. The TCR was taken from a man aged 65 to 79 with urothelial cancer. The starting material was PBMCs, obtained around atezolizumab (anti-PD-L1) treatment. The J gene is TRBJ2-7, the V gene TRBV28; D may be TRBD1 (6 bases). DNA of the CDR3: TGTGCCAGCAGCAACGGACAGACCTACGAGCAGTACTTC. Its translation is CASSNGQTYEQYF.